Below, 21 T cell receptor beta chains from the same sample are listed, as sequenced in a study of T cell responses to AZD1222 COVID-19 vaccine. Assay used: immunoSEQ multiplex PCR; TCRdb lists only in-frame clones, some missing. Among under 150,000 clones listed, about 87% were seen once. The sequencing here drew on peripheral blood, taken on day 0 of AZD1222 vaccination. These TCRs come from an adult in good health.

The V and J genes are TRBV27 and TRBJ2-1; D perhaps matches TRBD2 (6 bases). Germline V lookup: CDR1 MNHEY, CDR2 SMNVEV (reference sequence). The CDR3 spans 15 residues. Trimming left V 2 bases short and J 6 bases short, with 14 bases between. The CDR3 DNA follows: TGTGCCAGCAGTTTAAGGCGGGGCCCCGTCAATGAGCAGTTCTTC. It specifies CASSLRRGPVNEQFF.

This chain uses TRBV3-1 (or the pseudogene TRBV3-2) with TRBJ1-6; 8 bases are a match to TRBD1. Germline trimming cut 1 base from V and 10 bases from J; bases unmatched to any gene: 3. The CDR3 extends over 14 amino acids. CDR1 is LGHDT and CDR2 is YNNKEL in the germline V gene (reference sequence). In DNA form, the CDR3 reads TGTGCCAGCAGCCAAGGGGACAGGAGGTCACCCCTCCACTTT. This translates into CASSQGDRRSPLHF.

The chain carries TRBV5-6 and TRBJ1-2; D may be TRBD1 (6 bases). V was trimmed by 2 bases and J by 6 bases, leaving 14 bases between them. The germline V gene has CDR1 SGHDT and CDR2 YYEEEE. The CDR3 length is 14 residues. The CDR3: CASSFGQRNHGYTF. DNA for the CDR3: TGTGCCAGCAGCTTTGGACAGCGTAATCATGGCTACACCTTC. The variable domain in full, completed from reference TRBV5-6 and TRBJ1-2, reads DAGVTQSPTHLIKTRGQQVTLRCSPKSGHDTVSWYQQALGQGPQFIFQYYEEEERQRGNFPDRFSGHQFPNYSSELNVNALLLGDSALYLCASSFGQRNHGYTFGSGTRLTVV.

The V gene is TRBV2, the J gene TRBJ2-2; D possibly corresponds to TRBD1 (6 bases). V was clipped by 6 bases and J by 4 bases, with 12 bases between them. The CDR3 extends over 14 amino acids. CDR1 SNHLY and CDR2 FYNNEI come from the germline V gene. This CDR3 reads CASRSRTATGELFF. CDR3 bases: TGTGCCAGCAGGTCCCGGACAGCCACCGGGGAGCTGTTTTTT.

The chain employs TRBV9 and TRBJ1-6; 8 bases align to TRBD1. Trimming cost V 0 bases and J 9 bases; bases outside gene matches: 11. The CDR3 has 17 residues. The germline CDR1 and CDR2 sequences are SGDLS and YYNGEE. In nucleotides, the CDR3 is TGTGCCAGCAGCGTAGGGGAACACCAGGGGGCGAGTTCACCCCTCCACTTT. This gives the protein CASSVGEHQGASSPLHF.

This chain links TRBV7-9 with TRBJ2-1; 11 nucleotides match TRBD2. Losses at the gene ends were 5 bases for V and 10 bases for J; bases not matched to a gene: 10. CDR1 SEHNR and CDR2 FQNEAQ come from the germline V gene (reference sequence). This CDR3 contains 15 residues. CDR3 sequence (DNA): TGTGCCAGCAGCCCCGGGACTAGCGGAAAAGACGAGCAGTTCTTC. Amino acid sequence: CASSPGTSGKDEQFF. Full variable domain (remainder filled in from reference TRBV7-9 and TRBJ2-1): DTGVSQNPRHKITKRGQNVTFRCDPISEHNRLYWYRQTLGQGPEFLTYFQNEAQLEKSRLLSDRFSAERPKGSFSTLEIQRTEQGDSAMYLCASSPGTSGKDEQFFGPGTRLTVL.

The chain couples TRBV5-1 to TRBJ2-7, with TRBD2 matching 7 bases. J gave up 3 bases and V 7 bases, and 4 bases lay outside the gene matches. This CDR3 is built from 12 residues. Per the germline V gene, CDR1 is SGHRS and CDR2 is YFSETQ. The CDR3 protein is CASSGLYYEQYF. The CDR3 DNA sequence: TGCGCCAGCTCGGGACTATACTACGAGCAGTACTTC.

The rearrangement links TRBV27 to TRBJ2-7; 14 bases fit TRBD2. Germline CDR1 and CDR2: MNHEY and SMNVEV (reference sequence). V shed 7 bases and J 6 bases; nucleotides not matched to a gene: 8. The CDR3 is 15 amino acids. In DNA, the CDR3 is TGTGCCAGCATTTGGACTAGCGGGGGGACAACCGAGCAGTACTTC. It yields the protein CASIWTSGGTTEQYF.

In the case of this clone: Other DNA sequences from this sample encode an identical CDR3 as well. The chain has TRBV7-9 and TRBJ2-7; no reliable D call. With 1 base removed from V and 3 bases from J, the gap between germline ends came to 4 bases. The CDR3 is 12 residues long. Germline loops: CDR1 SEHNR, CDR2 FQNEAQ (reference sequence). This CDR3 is CASSLGVYEQYF. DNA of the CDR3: TGTGCCAGCAGCTTAGGTGTCTACGAGCAGTACTTC.

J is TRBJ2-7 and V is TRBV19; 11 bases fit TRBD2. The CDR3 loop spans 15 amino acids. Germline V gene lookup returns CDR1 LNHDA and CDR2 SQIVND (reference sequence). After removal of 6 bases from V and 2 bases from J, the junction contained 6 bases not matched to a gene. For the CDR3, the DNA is TGTGCCAGTAGATCCACTAGCGGGGGAACCTACGAGCAGTACTTC. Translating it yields CASRSTSGGTYEQYF.

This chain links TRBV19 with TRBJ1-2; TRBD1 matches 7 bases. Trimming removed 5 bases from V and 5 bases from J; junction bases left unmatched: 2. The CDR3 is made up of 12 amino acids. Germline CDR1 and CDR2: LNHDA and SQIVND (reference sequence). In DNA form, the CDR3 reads TGTGCCAGTAGTGACAGGGTTTATGGCTACACCTTC. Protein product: CASSDRVYGYTF. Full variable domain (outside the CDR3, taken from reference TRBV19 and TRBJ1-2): DGGITQSPKYLFRKEGQNVTLSCEQNLNHDAMYWYRQDPGQGLRLIYYSQIVNDFQKGDIAEGYSVSREKKESFPLTVTSAQKNPTAFYLCASSDRVYGYTFGSGTRLTVV.

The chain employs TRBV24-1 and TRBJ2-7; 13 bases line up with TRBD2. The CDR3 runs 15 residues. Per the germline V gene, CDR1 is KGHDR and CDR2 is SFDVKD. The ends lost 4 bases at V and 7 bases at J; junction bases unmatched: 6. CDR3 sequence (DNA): TGTGCCACCAGTGAGGGACTAGCGGGAAGTTGGGAGCAGTACTTC. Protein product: CATSEGLAGSWEQYF.

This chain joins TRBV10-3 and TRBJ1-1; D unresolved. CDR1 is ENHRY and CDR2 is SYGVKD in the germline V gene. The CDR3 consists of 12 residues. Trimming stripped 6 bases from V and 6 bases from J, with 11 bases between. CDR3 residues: CAISPDQAEAFF. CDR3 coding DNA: TGTGCCATCAGCCCCGATCAGGCTGAAGCTTTCTTT.

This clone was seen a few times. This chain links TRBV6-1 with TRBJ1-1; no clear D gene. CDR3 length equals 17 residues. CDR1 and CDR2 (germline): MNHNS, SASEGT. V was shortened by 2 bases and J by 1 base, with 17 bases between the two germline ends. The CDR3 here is CASSETPLLKTNTEAFF. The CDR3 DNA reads TGTGCCAGCAGTGAAACTCCCCTACTAAAAACGAACACTGAAGCTTTCTTT.

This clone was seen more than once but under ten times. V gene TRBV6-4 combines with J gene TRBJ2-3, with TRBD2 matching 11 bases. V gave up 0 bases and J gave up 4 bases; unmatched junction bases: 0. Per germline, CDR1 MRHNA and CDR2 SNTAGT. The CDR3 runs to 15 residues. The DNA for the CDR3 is TGTGCCAGCAGTGACTCACTAGCGGGGGCAGATACGCAGTATTTT. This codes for CASSDSLAGADTQYF.

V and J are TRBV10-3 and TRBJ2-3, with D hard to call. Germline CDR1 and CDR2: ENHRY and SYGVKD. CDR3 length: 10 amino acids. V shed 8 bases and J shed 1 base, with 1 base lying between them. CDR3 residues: CAIRTDTQYF. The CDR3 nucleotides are TGTGCCATCCGCACAGATACGCAGTATTTT.

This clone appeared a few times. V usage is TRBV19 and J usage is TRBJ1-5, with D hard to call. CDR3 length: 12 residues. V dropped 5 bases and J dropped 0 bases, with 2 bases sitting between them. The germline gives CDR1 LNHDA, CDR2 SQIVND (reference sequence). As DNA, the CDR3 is TGTGCCAGTAGTGGTAGCAATCAGCCCCAGCATTTT. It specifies CASSGSNQPQHF.

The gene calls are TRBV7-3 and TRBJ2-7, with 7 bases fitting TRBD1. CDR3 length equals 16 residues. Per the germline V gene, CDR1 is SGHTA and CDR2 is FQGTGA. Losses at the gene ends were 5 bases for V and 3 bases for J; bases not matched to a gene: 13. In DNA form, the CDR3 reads TGTGCCAGCAGCCTCCGAGGGGGCAGCGGAAGCTACGAGCAGTACTTC. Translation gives CASSLRGGSGSYEQYF. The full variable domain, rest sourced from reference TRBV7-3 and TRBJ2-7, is GAGVSQTPSNKVTEKGKYVELRCDPISGHTALYWYRQSLGQGPEFLIYFQGTGAADDSGLPNDRFFAVRPEGSVSTLKIQRTERGDSAVYLCASSLRGGSGSYEQYFGPGTRLTVT.

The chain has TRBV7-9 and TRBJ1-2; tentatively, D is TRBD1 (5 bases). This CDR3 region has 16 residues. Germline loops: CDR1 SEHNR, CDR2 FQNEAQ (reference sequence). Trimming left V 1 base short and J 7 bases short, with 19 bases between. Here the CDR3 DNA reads TGTGCCAGCAGCTTAGGAGCATCGTGGCAGGGACGTGGCTACACCTTC. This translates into CASSLGASWQGRGYTF.

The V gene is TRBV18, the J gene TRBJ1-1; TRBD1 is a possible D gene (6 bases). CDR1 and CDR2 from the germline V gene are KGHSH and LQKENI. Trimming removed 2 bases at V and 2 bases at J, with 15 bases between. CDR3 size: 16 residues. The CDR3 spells CASSPRPGQFNTEAFF. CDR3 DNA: TGTGCCAGCTCACCAAGGCCCGGACAGTTTAACACTGAAGCTTTCTTT.

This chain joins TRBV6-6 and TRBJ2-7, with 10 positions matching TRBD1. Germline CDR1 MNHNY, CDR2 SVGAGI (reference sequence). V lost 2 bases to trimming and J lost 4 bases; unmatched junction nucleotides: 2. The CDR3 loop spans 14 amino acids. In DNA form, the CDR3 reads TGTGCCAGCAGTTACCCGGGACAGGGGTACGAGCAGTACTTC. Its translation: CASSYPGQGYEQYF.